These T cell receptor beta chains were read from a single sample in a study of OX40 agonist ivuxolimab in advanced cancers. The protocol was immunoSEQ multiplex PCR, while the TCRdb copy is restricted to in-frame clones and leaves out a portion. The table lists 90,000 to 100,000 clones, 75% to 90% of them singletons, with 0.75% to 0.95% in the top ten. The sample here was CD4+ or CD8+ T cells sorted from blood, taken in a trial of the OX40 agonist ivuxolimab. The receptors stem from an adult with an advanced solid tumor such as melanoma, head and neck, liver or kidney cancer. CDR3s include the opening cysteine and the closing phenylalanine or tryptophan. The D gene is left open where the match is weak. Not every row has a clone size; where given, it reads once, few, many or a size class.

TRBV30	.	.	TRBJ1-1	CAWSGEGEAFF	TGTGCCTGGAGCGGGGAAGGGGAAGCTTTCTTT
TRBV28	.	.	TRBJ2-2	CASSLGGMNTGELFF	TGTGCCAGCAGTTTAGGGGGAATGAACACCGGGGAGCTGTTTTTT
TRBV30	.	few	TRBJ2-4	CAWSLRKGSKNIQYF	TGTGCCTGGAGTTTGAGGAAGGGCAGTAAAAACATTCAGTACTTC
TRBV7-9	TRBD1	few	TRBJ2-2	CASRTGQGRDTGELFF	TGTGCCAGCAGGACGGGACAGGGTAGAGACACCGGGGAGCTGTTTTTT
TRBV10-3	TRBD1	.	TRBJ2-5	CAISSSRGTGDSQETQYF	TGTGCCATCAGTTCTTCCAGGGGGACAGGGGACTCCCAAGAGACCCAGTACTTC
TRBV30	.	.	TRBJ2-2	CAWSVVNTGELFF	TGTGCCTGGAGTGTGGTGAACACCGGGGAGCTGTTTTTT
TRBV27	.	.	TRBJ1-6	CASSIAGTDNSPLHF	TGTGCCAGCAGTATCGCCGGGACGGATAATTCACCCCTCCACTTT
TRBV21-1	.	.	TRBJ2-1	CASSKDYGLLQFF	TGTGCCAGCAGCAAAGATTATGGCCTACTGCAGTTCTTC
TRBV28	.	.	TRBJ1-2	CASGLAGHGYTF	TGTGCCAGCGGCCTGGCAGGACATGGCTACACCTTC
TRBV20-1	.	.	TRBJ2-1	CSAKPPNEQFF	TGCAGTGCCAAGCCCCCCAATGAGCAGTTCTTC
TRBV28	TRBD2	.	TRBJ2-2	CASSLGASGSTGELFF	TGTGCCAGCAGTTTGGGGGCTAGCGGGAGCACCGGGGAGCTGTTTTTT
TRBV6-5	.	once	TRBJ2-1	CASSYSTGVGEQFF	TGTGCCAGCAGTTACTCGACCGGGGTTGGTGAGCAGTTCTTC
TRBV6-1	.	.	TRBJ2-3	CASSEERRRGYF	TGTGCCAGCAGTGAAGAGAGGCGGCGGGGGTATTTT
TRBV9	.	.	TRBJ2-1	CASSVSGGQVYGEQFF	TGTGCCAGCAGCGTATCGGGGGGACAGGTCTACGGTGAGCAGTTCTTC
TRBV4-1	.	.	TRBJ1-1	CASRSLGGTEAFF	TGCGCCAGCAGGTCGTTAGGGGGCACTGAAGCTTTCTTT
TRBV10-2	TRBD2	.	TRBJ2-1	CASSEKLRTSGYNEQFF	TGCGCCAGCAGTGAAAAACTCCGGACTAGCGGATACAATGAGCAGTTCTTC
TRBV5-8	.	.	TRBJ2-1	CASSLGRYSYNEQFF	TGTGCCAGCAGCTTGGGTCGGTACTCCTACAATGAGCAGTTCTTC
TRBV27	.	.	TRBJ1-2	CASSLSPSYGYTF	TGTGCCAGCAGTTTATCCCCTAGCTATGGCTACACCTTC
TRBV14	.	.	TRBJ2-7	CASSVNSGSYEQYF	TGTGCCAGCAGCGTTAATAGCGGCTCCTACGAGCAGTACTTC
TRBV13	TRBD2	once	TRBJ2-1	CASSLGGSSYNEQFF	TGTGCCAGCAGCTTGGGAGGGAGCTCCTACAATGAGCAGTTCTTC
TRBV10-3	TRBD2	.	TRBJ2-3	CAISLPIAGADTQYF	TGTGCCATCAGTCTTCCAATAGCGGGTGCAGATACGCAGTATTTT
TRBV5-4	.	.	TRBJ1-2	CASSLSGSYGYTF	TGTGCCAGCAGCTTGTCAGGGAGCTATGGCTACACCTTC